This TCR beta chain comes out of a study of T cells in Graves' hyperthyroidism and ophthalmopathy. Study-wide results and limits: From stable hyperthyroidism, ophthalmopathy was set apart by a 13 V-J model.

RNA transcripts yielded amplified TCR beta CDR3 regions. HTBI primers were used for first-round RT-PCR of the TCR CDR3. Each CDR3 protein is one row after TCRdb ran MiXCR on the multiplex PCR reads. The top ten hold 8% to 8.5% of the sample, which has some 510,000 distinct CDR3 sequences, about half seen once. The junction had 10 bases not matched to a gene; V was cut back by 6 bases and J by 1 base. The CDR3 length is 17 residues. CDR1 and CDR2 from the germline V gene are SGHTA and FQGNSA. Over 18 months, lack of ophthalmopathy progression marked Graves' hyperthyroidism as stable. Regarding this clonotype: The antigen remains undetermined.

Sequences were obtained from peripheral blood or thyroid tissue (not recorded which). The TCR sequence derives from a woman under 30 with Graves' hyperthyroidism. The chain recombines TRBV7-2 with TRBJ1-3; TRBD1 matches at 9 bases. CDR3 sequence: CASSPGQGRMSGNTIYF. Here the CDR3 DNA reads TGTGCCAGCAGTCCGGGACAGGGAAGAATGTCTGGAAACACCATATATTTT.